This TCR beta chain originates from a study of OX40 agonist ivuxolimab in advanced cancers. Across the study: Patients undergoing dose escalation presented with hepatocellular carcinoma, melanoma, renal cell or head and neck cancer.

Exclusion applied to patients with autoimmune disease history or systemic immunosuppression. V trimming: 5 bases; J trimming: 2 bases; junction bases outside the gene matches: 14. This CDR3 comprises 17 residues. Looked up from germline, CDR1 is MNHEY and CDR2 is SMNVEV (reference sequence). Assay used: immunoSEQ multiplex PCR; TCRdb lists only in-frame clones, some missing. The table shows about 93,000 clones, with approximately 94% occurring only once. Details on this clone: Its antigen is unknown.

Study outcomes and limitations: Normalized T-cell clonal expansion was also low in a subset of nonresponders.

The sequence came from an adult with an advanced solid tumor such as melanoma, head and neck, liver or kidney cancer. The chain joins TRBV27 to TRBJ1-2; 7 positions match TRBD1. The sequencing here drew on CD4+ or CD8+ T cells sorted from blood, taken in a trial of the OX40 agonist ivuxolimab. The CDR3, as DNA: TGTGCCAGCAGTCCGCGGGACAGCCAAGTAAAAAACTATGGCTACACCTTC. Its translation: CASSPRDSQVKNYGYTF.